Each of the 8 T cell receptor beta chains below was sequenced from the same sample in a study of blood T cells in healthy people across ages (dated by TCRdb to 2013 to 2016). Libraries were constructed by 5' RACE. For sequencing, an Illumina HiSeq 2500 was employed. A second about 7 to 12 cycle PCR used a sample-barcoded 5' primer and a J-beta primer mix. The raw public data were reprocessed by TCRdb itself: fastp quality trimming at Q25, MiXCR clonotype calling, in-frame beta chains only. Every entry covers one CDR3 protein and lists the most common genes and DNA from its rows. This sample comprises roughly 1,100,000 distinct CDR3 sequences, roughly a quarter of them detected only once. The top ten clones comprise 0.65% to 0.75% of the sample. This sample was also put to use in a study of T cells of mothers and their children.

Specimen: blood. The source of these receptors is a girl aged 2 to 10 in good health.

A few counts support this clonotype. This rearrangement joins TRBV24-1 to TRBJ2-5, with D perhaps matching TRBD1 (6 bases). The V and J ends lost 7 bases and 3 bases respectively, with 11 bases between them. Germline V gene sequence: CDR1 KGHDR, CDR2 SFDVKD. The CDR3 consists of 13 residues. CDR3 sequence reads: CATRDSNEETQYF. CDR3 in DNA: TGTGCCACCAGGGACAGTAACGAAGAGACCCAGTACTTC.

V gene TRBV12-3 or TRBV12-4 combines with J gene TRBJ1-1; D is uncertain. V was shortened by 5 bases and J by 0 bases, with 13 bases between the two germline ends. This CDR3 has 15 amino acids. CDR3 amino acids: CASSPLSVLNTEAFF. The CDR3 nucleotides are TGTGCCAGCAGTCCCTTGTCCGTGCTGAACACTGAAGCTTTCTTT.

This clonotype came up a few times. The chain couples TRBV29-1 to TRBJ2-1; D is possibly TRBD1 (6 bases). The CDR3 is 14 residues long. V was trimmed by 4 bases and J by 1 base, leaving 11 bases between them. Germline lookup yields CDR1 SQVTM and CDR2 ANQGSEA. CDR3: CSVGGQASYNEQFF. The DNA of the CDR3 is TGCAGCGTTGGGGGGCAGGCATCCTACAATGAGCAGTTCTTC.

The table lists this clonotype with a few counts. The chain joins TRBV29-1 to TRBJ1-2; D call uncertain. The CDR3 runs to 13 residues. CDR1 and CDR2 from the germline V gene are SQVTM and ANQGSEA. Trimming stripped 6 bases from V and 2 bases from J, with 13 bases between. CDR3 coding DNA: TGCAGCGTGGCTTCCCTTCTCAACTATGGCTACACCTTC. It is translated as CSVASLLNYGYTF.

The chain links TRBV20-1 to TRBJ2-1, with 10 bases aligning to TRBD2. The DNA end is more similar to TRBJ2-7, so the J call may be wrong. The CDR3 length is 13 residues. Germline CDR1 DFQATT, CDR2 SNEGSKA (reference sequence). CDR3: CSASSSGSREQYF. The DNA of the CDR3 is TGCAGTGCTAGTTCTAGCGGGAGTCGAGAGCAGTACTTC.

The chain uses TRBV12-3 or TRBV12-4 and TRBJ2-5; 11 bases are a match to TRBD2. The CDR3 covers 14 residues. The trim removed 6 bases at V and 2 bases at J, leaving 2 bases unmatched. CDR3 in DNA: TGTGCCAGCAGGGTAGCGGGAGGGCAAGAGACCCAGTACTTC. Translation gives CASRVAGGQETQYF.

The chain carries TRBV13 and TRBJ1-2, with D maybe TRBD1 (5 bases). This CDR3 region has 13 residues. Deletions cut 6 bases from V and 6 bases from J, with 14 bases between. The V gene's germline CDR1 is PRHDT and CDR2 FYEKMQ (reference sequence). The CDR3: CASRPGVSNGYTF. The CDR3 DNA reads as TGTGCCAGCAGACCGGGGGTTTCGAATGGCTACACCTTC.

V usage is TRBV25-1 and J usage is TRBJ2-5, with 7 bases that match TRBD2. The J call is doubtful: the DNA matches TRBJ2-1 better. This CDR3 spans 16 amino acids. The germline V gene encodes CDR1 MGHDK and CDR2 SYGVNS. In nucleotides, the CDR3 is TGTGCCAGCAGTGAAGTGGCGGGAGTGGCCTACAATGAGCAGTTCTTC. Protein product: CASSEVAGVAYNEQFF.